The T cell receptor (beta chain) described here comes from a study of early T cells in non-severe SARS-CoV-2 infection. This CDR3 spans 15 amino acids. The germline gives CDR1 DFQATT, CDR2 SNEGSKA (reference sequence). With 5 bases removed from V and 0 bases from J, the gap between germline ends came to 11 bases. In TCRdb, the 5' RACE reads were re-called with MiXCR into one record per CDR3 protein. Of tens of thousands of distinct CDR3 sequences in the sample, approximately 12% were seen once. Sample: whole blood, taken at baseline. This chain joins TRBV20-1 and TRBJ1-6; D may be TRBD1 (6 bases). The receptor comes from an adult who was a healthcare worker with PCR-confirmed SARS-CoV-2 infection or an uninfected control (not recorded which). The donor label of this sample is uncertain. The CDR3 DNA follows: TGCAGTGCTTCTTTACAGGGCTCCTATAATTCACCCCTCCACTTT. It encodes CSASLQGSYNSPLHF.